One T cell receptor (beta chain) is described in this entry. Under the authors' procedure: Amplification from reference gene primers served as the basis for estimated nucleated cell counts. This table comes from immunoSEQ multiplex PCR, and its TCRdb copy is limited to in-frame clones, with some not included. That table supplies the V and J calls and clone size; D and trimming were determined from the DNA. The sample lists about 89,000 clones, less than 85% occurring once. Germline lookup yields CDR1 SGHRS and CDR2 YFSETQ. CDR3 length: 15 residues. Trimming pared 4 bases from V and 0 bases from J, leaving 13 bases between. This sample is drawn from a study of blood T cell repertoires in COVID-19. Study as a whole: Samples came from the United States, Italy and Spain, spanning acute and convalescent COVID-19. T cells, B-cell-depleted T cells, or PBMCs supplied cDNA or gDNA.

The sequence was collected from a woman older than 75 with acute or convalescent COVID-19. The source material was peripheral blood. The chain couples TRBV5-1 to TRBJ1-2; D is perhaps TRBD1 (5 bases). The CDR3: CASSQGPPPNYGYTF. The CDR3 DNA is TGCGCCAGCAGCCAGGGTCCTCCTCCTAACTATGGCTACACCTTC.